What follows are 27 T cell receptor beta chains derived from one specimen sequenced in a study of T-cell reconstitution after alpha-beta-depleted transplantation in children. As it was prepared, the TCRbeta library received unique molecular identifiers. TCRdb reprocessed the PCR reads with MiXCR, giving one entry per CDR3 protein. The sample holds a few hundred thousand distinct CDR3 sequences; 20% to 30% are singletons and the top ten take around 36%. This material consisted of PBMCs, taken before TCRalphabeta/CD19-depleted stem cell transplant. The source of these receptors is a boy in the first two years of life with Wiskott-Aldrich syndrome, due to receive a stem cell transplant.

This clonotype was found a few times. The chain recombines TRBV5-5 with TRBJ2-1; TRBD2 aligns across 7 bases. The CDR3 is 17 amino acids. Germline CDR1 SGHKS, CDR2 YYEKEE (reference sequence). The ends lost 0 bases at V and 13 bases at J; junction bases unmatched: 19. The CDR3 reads CASSLAGGSVGEVDQFF. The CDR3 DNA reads TGTGCCAGCAGCTTGGCCGGCGGGAGCGTGGGGGAAGTTGATCAGTTCTTC.

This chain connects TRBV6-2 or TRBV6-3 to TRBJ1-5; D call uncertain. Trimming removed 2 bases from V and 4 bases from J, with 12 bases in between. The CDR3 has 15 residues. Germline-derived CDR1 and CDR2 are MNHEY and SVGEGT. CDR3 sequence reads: CASSYGTTANQPQHF. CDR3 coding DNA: TGTGCCAGCAGTTACGGTACAACCGCGAATCAGCCCCAGCATTTT.

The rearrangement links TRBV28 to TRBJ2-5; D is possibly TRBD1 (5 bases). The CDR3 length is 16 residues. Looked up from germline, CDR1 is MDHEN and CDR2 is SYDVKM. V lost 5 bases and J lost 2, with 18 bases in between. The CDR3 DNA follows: TGTGCCAGCAGTCGATGGCAGGGATTTGGACAAGAGACCCAGTACTTC. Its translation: CASSRWQGFGQETQYF. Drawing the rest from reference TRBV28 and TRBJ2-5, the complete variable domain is DVKVTQSSRYLVKRTGEKVFLECVQDMDHENMFWYRQDPGLGLRLIYFSYDVKMKEKGDIPEGYSVSREKKERFSLILESASTNQTSMYLCASSRWQGFGQETQYFGPGTRLLVL.

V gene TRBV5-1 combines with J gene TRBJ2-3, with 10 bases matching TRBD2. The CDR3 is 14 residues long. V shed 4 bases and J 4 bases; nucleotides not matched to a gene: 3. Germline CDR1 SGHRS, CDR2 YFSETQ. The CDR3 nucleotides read TGCGCCAGCAGCGGGACTAGCGTTGCAGATACGCAGTATTTT. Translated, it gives CASSGTSVADTQYF.

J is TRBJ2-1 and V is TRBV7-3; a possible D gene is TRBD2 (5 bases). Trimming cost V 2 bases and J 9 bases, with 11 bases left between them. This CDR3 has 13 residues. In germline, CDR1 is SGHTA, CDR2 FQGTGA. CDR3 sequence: CASSLVLGGEQFF. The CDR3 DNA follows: TGTGCCAGCAGCTTAGTCCTCGGAGGTGAGCAGTTCTTC.

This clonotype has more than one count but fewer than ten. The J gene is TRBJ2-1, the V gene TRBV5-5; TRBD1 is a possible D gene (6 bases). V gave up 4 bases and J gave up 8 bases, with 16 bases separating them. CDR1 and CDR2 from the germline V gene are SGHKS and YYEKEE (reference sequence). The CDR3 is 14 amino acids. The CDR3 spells CASSLNRARDEQFF. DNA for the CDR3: TGTGCCAGCAGCCTAAACAGGGCTCGGGATGAGCAGTTCTTC.

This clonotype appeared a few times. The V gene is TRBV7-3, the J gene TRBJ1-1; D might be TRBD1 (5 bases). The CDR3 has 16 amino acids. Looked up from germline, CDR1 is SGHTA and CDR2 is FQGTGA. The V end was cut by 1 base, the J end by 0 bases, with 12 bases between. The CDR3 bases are TGTGCCAGCAGCTTAAGGGGGACCCACCTGAACACTGAAGCTTTCTTT. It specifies CASSLRGTHLNTEAFF. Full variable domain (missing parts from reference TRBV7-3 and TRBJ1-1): GAGVSQTPSNKVTEKGKYVELRCDPISGHTALYWYRQSLGQGPEFLIYFQGTGAADDSGLPNDRFFAVRPEGSVSTLKIQRTERGDSAVYLCASSLRGTHLNTEAFFGQGTRLTVV.

CDR3: CSASVSSTDTQYF. CDR3 nucleotide sequence: TGCAGTGCTAGCGTCAGCAGCACAGATACGCAGTATTTT. The chain uses TRBV20-1 and TRBJ2-3; D is uncertain. The CDR3 sequence is 13 residues long. Trimming pared 3 bases from V and 0 bases from J, leaving 7 bases between. CDR1 DFQATT and CDR2 SNEGSKA come from the germline V gene (reference sequence).

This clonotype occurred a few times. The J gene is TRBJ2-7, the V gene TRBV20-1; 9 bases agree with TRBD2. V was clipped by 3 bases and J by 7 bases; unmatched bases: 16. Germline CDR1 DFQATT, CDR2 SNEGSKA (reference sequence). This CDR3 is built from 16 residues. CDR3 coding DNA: TGCAGTGCTAGGAGAGTTGCGGGAGGGCCGACCCGGGAGCAGTACTTC. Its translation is CSARRVAGGPTREQYF.

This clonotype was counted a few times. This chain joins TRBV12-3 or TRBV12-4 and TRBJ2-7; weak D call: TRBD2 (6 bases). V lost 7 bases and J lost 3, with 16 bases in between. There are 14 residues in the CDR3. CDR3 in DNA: TGTGCCAGCACGGTGGGCGCGGGGCACTACGAGCAGTACTTC. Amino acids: CASTVGAGHYEQYF.

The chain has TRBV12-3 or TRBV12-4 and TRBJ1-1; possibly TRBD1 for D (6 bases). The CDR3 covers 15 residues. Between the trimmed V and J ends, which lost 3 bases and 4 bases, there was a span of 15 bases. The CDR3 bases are TGTGCCAGCAGTTTGGCACACAGGGTCGCCACTGAAGCTTTCTTT. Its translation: CASSLAHRVATEAFF.

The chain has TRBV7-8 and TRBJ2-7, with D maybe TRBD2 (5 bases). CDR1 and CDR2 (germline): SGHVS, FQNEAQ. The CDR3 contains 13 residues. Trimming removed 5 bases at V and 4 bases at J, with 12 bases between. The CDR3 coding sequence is TGTGCCAGCAGCGTCAAGCTAGCATACGAGCAGTACTTC. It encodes CASSVKLAYEQYF. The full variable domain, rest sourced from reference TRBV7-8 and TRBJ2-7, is GAGVSQSPRYKVAKRGQDVALRCDPISGHVSLFWYQQALGQGPEFLTYFQNEAQLDKSGLPSDRFFAERPEGSVSTLKIQRTQQEDSAVYLCASSVKLAYEQYFGPGTRLTVT.

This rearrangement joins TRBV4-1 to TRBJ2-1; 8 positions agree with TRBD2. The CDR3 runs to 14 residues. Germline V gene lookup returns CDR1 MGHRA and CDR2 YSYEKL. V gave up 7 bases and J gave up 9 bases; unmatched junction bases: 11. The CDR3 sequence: CASNLGREDSEQFF. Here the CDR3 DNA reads TGCGCCAGCAACCTAGGGCGGGAGGATAGTGAGCAGTTCTTC.

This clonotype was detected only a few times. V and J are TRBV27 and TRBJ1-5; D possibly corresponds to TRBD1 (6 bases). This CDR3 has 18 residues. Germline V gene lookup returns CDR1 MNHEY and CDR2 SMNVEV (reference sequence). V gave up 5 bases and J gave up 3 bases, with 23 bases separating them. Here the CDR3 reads CASSPFGILGADNQPQHF. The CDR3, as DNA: TGTGCCAGCAGTCCCTTCGGGATTTTGGGGGCGGACAATCAGCCCCAGCATTTT.

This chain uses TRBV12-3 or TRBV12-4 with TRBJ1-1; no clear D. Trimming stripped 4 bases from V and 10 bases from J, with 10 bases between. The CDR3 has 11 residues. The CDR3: CASSSSERAFF. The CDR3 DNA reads TGTGCCAGCAGTTCCAGTGAACGAGCTTTCTTT.

CDR3 in amino acids: CASWGGSGANVLTF. CDR3 DNA: TGCGCCAGCTGGGGGGGGTCTGGGGCCAACGTCCTGACTTTC. V usage is TRBV5-1 and J usage is TRBJ2-6; 7 positions agree with TRBD2. Germline V gene sequence: CDR1 SGHRS, CDR2 YFSETQ. V lost 7 bases and J lost 1; bases outside the gene matches: 2. CDR3 length equals 14 residues.

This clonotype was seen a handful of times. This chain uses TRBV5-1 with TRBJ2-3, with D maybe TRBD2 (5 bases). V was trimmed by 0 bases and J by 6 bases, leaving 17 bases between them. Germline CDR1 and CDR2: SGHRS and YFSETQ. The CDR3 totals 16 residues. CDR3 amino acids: CASSLVVSASMDTQYF. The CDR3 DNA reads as TGCGCCAGCAGCTTGGTGGTCTCGGCTAGCATGGATACGCAGTATTTT.

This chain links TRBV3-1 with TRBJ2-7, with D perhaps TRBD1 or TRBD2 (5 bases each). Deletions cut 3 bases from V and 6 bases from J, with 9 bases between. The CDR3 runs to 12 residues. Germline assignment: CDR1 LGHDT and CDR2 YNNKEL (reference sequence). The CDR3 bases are TGTGCCAGCAGCCAGGCAGGGAGCGAGCAGTACTTC. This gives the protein CASSQAGSEQYF.

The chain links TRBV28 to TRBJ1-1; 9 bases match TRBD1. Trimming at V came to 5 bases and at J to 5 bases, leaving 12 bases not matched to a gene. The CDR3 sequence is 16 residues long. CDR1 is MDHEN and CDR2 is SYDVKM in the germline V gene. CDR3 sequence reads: CASSRTGEGRNTEAFF. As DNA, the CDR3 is TGTGCCAGCAGTCGGACAGGGGAGGGGCGCAATACTGAAGCTTTCTTT.

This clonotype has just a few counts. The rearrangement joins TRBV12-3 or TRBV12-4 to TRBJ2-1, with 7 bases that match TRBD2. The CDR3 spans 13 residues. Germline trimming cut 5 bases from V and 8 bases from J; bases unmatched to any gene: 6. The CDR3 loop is CASSRTSTDEQFF. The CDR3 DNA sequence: TGTGCCAGCAGTAGGACTAGTACAGATGAGCAGTTCTTC.

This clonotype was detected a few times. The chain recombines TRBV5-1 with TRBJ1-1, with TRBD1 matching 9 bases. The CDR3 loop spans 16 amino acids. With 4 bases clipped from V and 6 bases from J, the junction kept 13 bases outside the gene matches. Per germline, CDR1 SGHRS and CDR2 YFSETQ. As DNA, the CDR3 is TGCGCCAGCAGCCGTCCCGGGACAGGGCCGAGGGCTGAAGCTTTCTTT. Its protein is CASSRPGTGPRAEAFF. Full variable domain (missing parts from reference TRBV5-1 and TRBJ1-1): KAGVTQTPRYLIKTRGQQVTLSCSPISGHRSVSWYQQTPGQGLQFLFEYFSETQRNKGNFPGRFSGRQFSNSRSEMNVSTLELGDSALYLCASSRPGTGPRAEAFFGQGTRLTVV.

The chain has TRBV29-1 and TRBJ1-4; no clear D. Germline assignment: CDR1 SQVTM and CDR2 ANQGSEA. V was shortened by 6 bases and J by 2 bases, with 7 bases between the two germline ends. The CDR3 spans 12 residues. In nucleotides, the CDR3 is TGCAGCGTGGGGTTCACTAATGAAAAACTGTTTTTT. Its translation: CSVGFTNEKLFF.

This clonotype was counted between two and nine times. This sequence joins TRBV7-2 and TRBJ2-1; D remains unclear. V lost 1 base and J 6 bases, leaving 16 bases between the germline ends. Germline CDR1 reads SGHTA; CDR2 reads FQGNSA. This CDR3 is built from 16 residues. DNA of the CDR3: TGTGCCAGCAGCTTAGGTGGCCCCCCCCCAATCAATGAGCAGTTCTTC. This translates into CASSLGGPPPINEQFF.

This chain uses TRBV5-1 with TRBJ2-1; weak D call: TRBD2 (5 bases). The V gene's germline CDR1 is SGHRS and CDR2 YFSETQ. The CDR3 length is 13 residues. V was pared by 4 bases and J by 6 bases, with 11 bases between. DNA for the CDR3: TGCGCCAGCAGCACCGGACTCCTCAATGAGCAGTTCTTC. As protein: CASSTGLLNEQFF.

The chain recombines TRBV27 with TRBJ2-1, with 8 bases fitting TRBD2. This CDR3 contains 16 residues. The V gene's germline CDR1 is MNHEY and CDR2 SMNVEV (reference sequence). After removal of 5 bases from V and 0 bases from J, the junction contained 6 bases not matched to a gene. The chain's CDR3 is CASSLKLAASYNEQFF. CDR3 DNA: TGTGCCAGCAGTCTGAAACTAGCGGCCTCCTACAATGAGCAGTTCTTC.

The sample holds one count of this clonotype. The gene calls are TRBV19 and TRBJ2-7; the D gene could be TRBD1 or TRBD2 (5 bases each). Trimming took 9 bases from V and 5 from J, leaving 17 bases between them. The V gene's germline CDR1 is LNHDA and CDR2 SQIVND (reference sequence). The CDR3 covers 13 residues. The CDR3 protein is CARCGRDVDEQYF. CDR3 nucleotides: TGTGCCAGATGCGGTCGGGACGTTGACGAGCAGTACTTC.

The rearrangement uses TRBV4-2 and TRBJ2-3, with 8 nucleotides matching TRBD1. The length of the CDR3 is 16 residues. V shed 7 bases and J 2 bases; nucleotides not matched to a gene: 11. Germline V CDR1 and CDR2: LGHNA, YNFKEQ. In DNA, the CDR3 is TGTGCCAGCACCTCGAAGACAGGGGCGAACACAGATACGCAGTATTTT. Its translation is CASTSKTGANTDTQYF.